This T cell receptor beta chain was recovered during a study of human versus mouse CDR3 diversity and MHC coevolution (dated by TCRdb to about 2017). Background on the whole study: The immunoSEQ assay was reported to detect one in 200,000 T cells and to minimize multiplex PCR amplification bias. Across mouse and human samples, each sample had between roughly 5.5 x 10^6 and 1.8 x 10^7 valid reads. Human naive CD4 T cell repertoires were used as a reference for TCR selection on multiple MHC II alleles and were compared with human-TCR-locus transgenic mice carrying single MHC II. The human cohort was made up of three healthy volunteer blood donors, who at collection were aged 30 to 39, 40 to 49 and 60 to 70, one donor in each range.

The CDR3 numbers 17 residues from cysteine through phenylalanine. Of all the DNA, just the CDR3 is kept, 51 bases in frame from base 1. In the germline V gene, CDR1 corresponds to SGDLS and CDR2 to YYNGEE. Trimming takes 4 bases off V and 7 bases off J; junction bases not matched to a gene: 11. The count of this clone is one. The specificity of this receptor is unknown. Base qualities are missing; no much larger clone stands one base away. Broader findings and caveats from the paper: The largest TCR beta repertoire, 1.5 million to 2 million clonotypes, was estimated by iCHAO1 for humans, a finding likely attributable to selection by multiple MHC II molecules. On average, humans had more CDR3 deletions and insertions than mice, indicating greater exonuclease and TdT activity. Among all the groups compared, the lowest clonal inequality scores came from most of the three human donors. Because human T cells were selected on about six MHC II alleles, repertoire diversity was not considered directly comparable between humans and mice.

Fluorescence-activated cell sorting was used to pull naive CD4 T cells, meaning cells that were CD45RO-negative and CD62L-positive, out of the PBMCs. Around 50 ml of fresh peripheral blood was drawn per donor, and PBMCs were isolated by Ficoll density centrifugation. Cells were sorted on a FACSAria III instrument, and every sample had a purity above 85%. Genomic DNA was extracted from the sorted cells using the QIAGEN blood and tissue kit and was quantified on a NanoDrop 1000. The immunoSEQ platform deep sequenced and quantified TCR alpha and beta chains by multiplex PCR of genomic DNA. In the original analysis: IMGT gene and region definitions were used to annotate TCR sequences. As a stand-in for the preselection repertoire, out-of-frame rearrangements were used and set against in-frame clonotypes. The iCHAO1 estimator provided with the immunoSEQ platform was used to estimate repertoire size. Clonal inequality was measured with a Gini index on in-frame amino acid clonotypes, based on the Lorenz curve. The intersect function of the R package tcR was used to count shared clonotypes, and the Jaccard index was used to score similarity. Principal component analysis of V, J and V-J usage frequencies was run with the R prcomp function without normalization. As stored in TCRdb, this immuneACCESS dataset retains in-frame rearrangements with V and J assigned. A fraction of the clones does not appear; measured against another copy, unresolved V genes explain less than half of the discrepancy, and the remainder lacks a known reason. The V and J calls and clone size are taken from that table; D and trimming were inferred from the DNA. The table for this sample lists tens of thousands of clones; roughly 94% of them were counted only once. The ten largest clones capture over 15% of the sample.

This receptor was identified in a person aged 60 to 70 in good health. The rearrangement joined TRBV9 to TRBJ2-2; TRBD2 matches 12 bases in the middle. Sequencing was performed on naive CD4+ T cells from blood. The intended sense of this specimen's cell subset or site label: CD45RO-negative CD62L-positive naive CD4 T cells. This receptor carries the CDR3 CASSPRRLAGEVGELFF. The base sequence is TGTGCCAGCAGCCCACGTCGACTAGCGGGAGAGGTCGGGGAGCTGTTTTTT.